Below are 11 T cell receptor beta chains sequenced from a single sample in a study of blood T cell repertoires in COVID-19 (dated by TCRdb to about 2020). Library preparation employed the immunoSEQ multiplex PCR assay. TCRdb retrieved this table from immuneACCESS and kept in-frame rearrangements only. Not all clones are present; in checked studies, unresolved V genes account for under half, and no reason is known for the remainder. The sample table holds under 85,000 clones, of which around 87% were seen once. Clones ranked in the top ten supply roughly an eighth of the sample. The sequenced sample consisted of peripheral blood. The origin of the receptors is a human donor in a cohort sampled during active COVID-19.

The chain is built from TRBV7-3 and TRBJ1-1; 7 nucleotides match TRBD1. The CDR3 covers 19 residues. The J segment lost 0 bases and the V segment lost 4 bases, leaving 17 bases of the junction unmatched. CDR1 SGHTA and CDR2 FQGTGA come from the germline V gene. CDR3 amino acids: CASSSRVGTVGAMNTEAFF. In nucleotides, the CDR3 is TGTGCCAGCAGCTCCCGAGTCGGGACAGTGGGGGCCATGAACACTGAAGCTTTCTTT.

The genes are TRBV5-6 and TRBJ2-2, with a tentative D call TRBD2 (5 bases). Deletions cut 7 bases from V and 2 bases from J, with 18 bases between. The germline V gene has CDR1 SGHDT and CDR2 YYEEEE. The CDR3 is made up of 16 amino acids. This CDR3 is CASHAWRQPNTGELFF. The CDR3 DNA reads as TGTGCCAGCCATGCGTGGAGGCAGCCTAACACCGGGGAGCTGTTTTTT. Filled out from reference TRBV5-6 and TRBJ2-2, the complete variable domain reads DAGVTQSPTHLIKTRGQQVTLRCSPKSGHDTVSWYQQALGQGPQFIFQYYEEEERQRGNFPDRFSGHQFPNYSSELNVNALLLGDSALYLCASHAWRQPNTGELFFGEGSRLTVL.

J is TRBJ2-7 and V is TRBV3-1 (or the pseudogene TRBV3-2); tentatively, D is TRBD1 (5 bases). This CDR3 has 16 residues. CDR1 and CDR2 (germline): LGHDT, YNNKEL (reference sequence). The V and J ends lost 1 base and 2 bases respectively, with 15 bases between them. The CDR3 DNA reads TGTGCCAGCAGCCAAGCCCAGGGTCGATTCCCCTACGAGCAGTACTTC. Amino acid sequence: CASSQAQGRFPYEQYF.

The V call is TRBV5-1, the J call TRBJ2-5; 8 nucleotides agree with TRBD2. The CDR3 totals 16 residues. The V gene's germline CDR1 is SGHRS and CDR2 YFSETQ. The V gene end was trimmed by 3 bases and the J gene end by 1 base; junction bases not matched to a gene: 8. CDR3: CASSSISGVPQETQYF. The CDR3 coding sequence is TGCGCCAGCAGCTCAATTAGCGGGGTCCCCCAAGAGACCCAGTACTTC. The complete variable domain, with remaining parts taken from reference TRBV5-1 and TRBJ2-5, reads KAGVTQTPRYLIKTRGQQVTLSCSPISGHRSVSWYQQTPGQGLQFLFEYFSETQRNKGNFPGRFSGRQFSNSRSEMNVSTLELGDSALYLCASSSISGVPQETQYFGPGTRLLVL.

Here the CDR3 reads CASSLGGGSYEQYF. In DNA form, the CDR3 reads TGTGCCAGCTCACTTGGCGGGGGGTCGTACGAGCAGTACTTC. The V and J genes are TRBV18 and TRBJ2-7, with 8 bases identical to TRBD2. With V trimmed by 4 bases and J by 4 bases, 6 bases remained unmatched. Per the germline V gene, CDR1 is KGHSH and CDR2 is LQKENI. This CDR3 has 14 residues. The full variable domain, completed using reference TRBV18 and TRBJ2-7, is NAGVMQNPRHLVRRRGQEARLRCSPMKGHSHVYWYRQLPEEGLKFMVYLQKENIIDESGMPKERFSAEFPKEGPSILRIQQVVRGDSAAYFCASSLGGGSYEQYFGPGTRLTVT.

This rearrangement joins TRBV7-2 to TRBJ1-2; the D gene is possibly TRBD1 (6 bases). Germline V gene sequence: CDR1 SGHTA, CDR2 FQGNSA. The CDR3 length is 14 residues. The V end lost 0 bases, the J end lost 8 bases, and 13 bases lay between the germline ends. The CDR3 protein is CASSLAGGGEGYTF. The CDR3 DNA is TGTGCCAGCAGCTTAGCAGGGGGTGGGGAGGGCTACACCTTC.

The CDR3 DNA follows: TGTGCCTGGAGCCTGACCCCGGGGAACGAAAAACTGTTTTTT. It codes for CAWSLTPGNEKLFF. The chain joins TRBV30 to TRBJ1-4, with no clear D. The length of the CDR3 is 14 residues. V was shortened by 3 bases and J by 8 bases, with 16 bases between the two germline ends. Looked up from germline, CDR1 is GTSNPN and CDR2 is SVGIG (reference sequence).

The chain uses TRBV19 and TRBJ2-5, with 9 bases that match TRBD2. Germline lookup yields CDR1 LNHDA and CDR2 SQIVND (reference sequence). The CDR3 has 15 residues. V shed 8 bases, J shed 2 bases, and the junction held 9 bases outside the gene matches. The CDR3 loop is CASSGSGGPQETQYF. DNA for the CDR3: TGTGCCAGTTCGGGCAGCGGGGGGCCTCAAGAGACCCAGTACTTC.

The chain couples TRBV29-1 to TRBJ2-1, with 9 bases matching TRBD1. Per germline, CDR1 SQVTM and CDR2 ANQGSEA. CDR3 size: 14 residues. Losses at the gene ends were 7 bases for V and 8 bases for J; bases not matched to a gene: 12. This CDR3 reads CSAAQGQGFYEQFF. The CDR3 bases are TGCAGCGCCGCACAGGGACAGGGTTTCTATGAGCAGTTCTTC.

The chain is built from TRBV4-1 and TRBJ2-3, with D tentatively TRBD2 (6 bases). CDR3 length: 14 residues. CDR1 and CDR2 from the germline V gene are MGHRA and YSYEKL. The V end was cut by 1 base, the J end by 4 bases, with 9 bases between. CDR3 nucleotides: TGCGCCAGCAGCCAAGTCGGCGGGGCAGATACGCAGTATTTT. Encoded protein: CASSQVGGADTQYF.

The sample holds a few counts of this clone. The chain is built from TRBV24-1 and TRBJ1-4; 7 bases are shared with TRBD1. The CDR3 runs 16 residues. Losses at the gene ends were 12 bases for V and 5 bases for J; bases not matched to a gene: 17. Germline CDR1 is KGHDR and CDR2 is SFDVKD. CDR3 coding DNA: TGTGCCGCAGGAATGGAAGCAGGGACAGCAAATGAAAAACTGTTTTTT. This encodes CAAGMEAGTANEKLFF.